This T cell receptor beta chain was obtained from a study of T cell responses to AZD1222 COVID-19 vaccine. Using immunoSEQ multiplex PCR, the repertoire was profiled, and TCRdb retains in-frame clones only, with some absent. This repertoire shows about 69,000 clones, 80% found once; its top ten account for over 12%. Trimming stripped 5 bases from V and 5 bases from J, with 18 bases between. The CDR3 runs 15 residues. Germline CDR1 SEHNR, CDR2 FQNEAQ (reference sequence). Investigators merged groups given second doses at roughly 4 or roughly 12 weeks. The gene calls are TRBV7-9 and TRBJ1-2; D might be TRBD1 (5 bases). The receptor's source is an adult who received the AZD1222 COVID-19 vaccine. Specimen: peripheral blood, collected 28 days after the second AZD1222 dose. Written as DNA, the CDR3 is TGTGCCAGCAGCCCCCATGGGGCCAATGAATATGGCTACACCTTC. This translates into CASSPHGANEYGYTF.